The clone carrying this TCR beta chain occurred many times. For blood and skin samples, reverse transcription used TCR alpha and beta constant primers. TCRdb processed the 5' RACE reads anew with MiXCR; each CDR3 protein has one entry. The sample lists 20,000 to 30,000 distinct CDR3 sequences, under 25% occurring once. The entry originates in a study of naive and memory T cell subsets. Whole-blood samples were approximately 2.6 ml of peripheral blood from healthy adult volunteers. Trimming removed 5 bases from V and 2 bases from J; junction bases left unmatched: 14. The germline CDR1 and CDR2 sequences are SGHAT and FQNNGV. The CDR3 extends over 18 amino acids.

The TCR originated in a female donor in good health. The chain carries TRBV11-2 and TRBJ2-3, with TRBD1 matching 9 bases. The CDR3 loop reads CASSPGVSWDRATDTQYF. The DNA for the CDR3 is TGTGCCAGCAGCCCAGGGGTTTCATGGGACAGGGCCACAGATACGCAGTATTTT.